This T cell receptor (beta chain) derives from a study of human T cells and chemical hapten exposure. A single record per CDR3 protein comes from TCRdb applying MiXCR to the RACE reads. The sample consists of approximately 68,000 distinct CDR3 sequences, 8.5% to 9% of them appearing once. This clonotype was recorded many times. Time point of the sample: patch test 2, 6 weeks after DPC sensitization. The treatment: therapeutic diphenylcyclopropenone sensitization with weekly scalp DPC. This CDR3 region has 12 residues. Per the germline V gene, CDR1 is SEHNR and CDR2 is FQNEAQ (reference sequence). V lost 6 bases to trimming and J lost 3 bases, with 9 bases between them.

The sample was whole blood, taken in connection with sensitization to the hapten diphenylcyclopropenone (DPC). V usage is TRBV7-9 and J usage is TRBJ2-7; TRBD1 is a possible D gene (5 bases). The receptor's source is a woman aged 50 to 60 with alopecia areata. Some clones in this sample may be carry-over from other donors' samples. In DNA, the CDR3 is TGTGCCAGCAGACCCGACAGCTACGAGCAGTACTTC. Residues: CASRPDSYEQYF.